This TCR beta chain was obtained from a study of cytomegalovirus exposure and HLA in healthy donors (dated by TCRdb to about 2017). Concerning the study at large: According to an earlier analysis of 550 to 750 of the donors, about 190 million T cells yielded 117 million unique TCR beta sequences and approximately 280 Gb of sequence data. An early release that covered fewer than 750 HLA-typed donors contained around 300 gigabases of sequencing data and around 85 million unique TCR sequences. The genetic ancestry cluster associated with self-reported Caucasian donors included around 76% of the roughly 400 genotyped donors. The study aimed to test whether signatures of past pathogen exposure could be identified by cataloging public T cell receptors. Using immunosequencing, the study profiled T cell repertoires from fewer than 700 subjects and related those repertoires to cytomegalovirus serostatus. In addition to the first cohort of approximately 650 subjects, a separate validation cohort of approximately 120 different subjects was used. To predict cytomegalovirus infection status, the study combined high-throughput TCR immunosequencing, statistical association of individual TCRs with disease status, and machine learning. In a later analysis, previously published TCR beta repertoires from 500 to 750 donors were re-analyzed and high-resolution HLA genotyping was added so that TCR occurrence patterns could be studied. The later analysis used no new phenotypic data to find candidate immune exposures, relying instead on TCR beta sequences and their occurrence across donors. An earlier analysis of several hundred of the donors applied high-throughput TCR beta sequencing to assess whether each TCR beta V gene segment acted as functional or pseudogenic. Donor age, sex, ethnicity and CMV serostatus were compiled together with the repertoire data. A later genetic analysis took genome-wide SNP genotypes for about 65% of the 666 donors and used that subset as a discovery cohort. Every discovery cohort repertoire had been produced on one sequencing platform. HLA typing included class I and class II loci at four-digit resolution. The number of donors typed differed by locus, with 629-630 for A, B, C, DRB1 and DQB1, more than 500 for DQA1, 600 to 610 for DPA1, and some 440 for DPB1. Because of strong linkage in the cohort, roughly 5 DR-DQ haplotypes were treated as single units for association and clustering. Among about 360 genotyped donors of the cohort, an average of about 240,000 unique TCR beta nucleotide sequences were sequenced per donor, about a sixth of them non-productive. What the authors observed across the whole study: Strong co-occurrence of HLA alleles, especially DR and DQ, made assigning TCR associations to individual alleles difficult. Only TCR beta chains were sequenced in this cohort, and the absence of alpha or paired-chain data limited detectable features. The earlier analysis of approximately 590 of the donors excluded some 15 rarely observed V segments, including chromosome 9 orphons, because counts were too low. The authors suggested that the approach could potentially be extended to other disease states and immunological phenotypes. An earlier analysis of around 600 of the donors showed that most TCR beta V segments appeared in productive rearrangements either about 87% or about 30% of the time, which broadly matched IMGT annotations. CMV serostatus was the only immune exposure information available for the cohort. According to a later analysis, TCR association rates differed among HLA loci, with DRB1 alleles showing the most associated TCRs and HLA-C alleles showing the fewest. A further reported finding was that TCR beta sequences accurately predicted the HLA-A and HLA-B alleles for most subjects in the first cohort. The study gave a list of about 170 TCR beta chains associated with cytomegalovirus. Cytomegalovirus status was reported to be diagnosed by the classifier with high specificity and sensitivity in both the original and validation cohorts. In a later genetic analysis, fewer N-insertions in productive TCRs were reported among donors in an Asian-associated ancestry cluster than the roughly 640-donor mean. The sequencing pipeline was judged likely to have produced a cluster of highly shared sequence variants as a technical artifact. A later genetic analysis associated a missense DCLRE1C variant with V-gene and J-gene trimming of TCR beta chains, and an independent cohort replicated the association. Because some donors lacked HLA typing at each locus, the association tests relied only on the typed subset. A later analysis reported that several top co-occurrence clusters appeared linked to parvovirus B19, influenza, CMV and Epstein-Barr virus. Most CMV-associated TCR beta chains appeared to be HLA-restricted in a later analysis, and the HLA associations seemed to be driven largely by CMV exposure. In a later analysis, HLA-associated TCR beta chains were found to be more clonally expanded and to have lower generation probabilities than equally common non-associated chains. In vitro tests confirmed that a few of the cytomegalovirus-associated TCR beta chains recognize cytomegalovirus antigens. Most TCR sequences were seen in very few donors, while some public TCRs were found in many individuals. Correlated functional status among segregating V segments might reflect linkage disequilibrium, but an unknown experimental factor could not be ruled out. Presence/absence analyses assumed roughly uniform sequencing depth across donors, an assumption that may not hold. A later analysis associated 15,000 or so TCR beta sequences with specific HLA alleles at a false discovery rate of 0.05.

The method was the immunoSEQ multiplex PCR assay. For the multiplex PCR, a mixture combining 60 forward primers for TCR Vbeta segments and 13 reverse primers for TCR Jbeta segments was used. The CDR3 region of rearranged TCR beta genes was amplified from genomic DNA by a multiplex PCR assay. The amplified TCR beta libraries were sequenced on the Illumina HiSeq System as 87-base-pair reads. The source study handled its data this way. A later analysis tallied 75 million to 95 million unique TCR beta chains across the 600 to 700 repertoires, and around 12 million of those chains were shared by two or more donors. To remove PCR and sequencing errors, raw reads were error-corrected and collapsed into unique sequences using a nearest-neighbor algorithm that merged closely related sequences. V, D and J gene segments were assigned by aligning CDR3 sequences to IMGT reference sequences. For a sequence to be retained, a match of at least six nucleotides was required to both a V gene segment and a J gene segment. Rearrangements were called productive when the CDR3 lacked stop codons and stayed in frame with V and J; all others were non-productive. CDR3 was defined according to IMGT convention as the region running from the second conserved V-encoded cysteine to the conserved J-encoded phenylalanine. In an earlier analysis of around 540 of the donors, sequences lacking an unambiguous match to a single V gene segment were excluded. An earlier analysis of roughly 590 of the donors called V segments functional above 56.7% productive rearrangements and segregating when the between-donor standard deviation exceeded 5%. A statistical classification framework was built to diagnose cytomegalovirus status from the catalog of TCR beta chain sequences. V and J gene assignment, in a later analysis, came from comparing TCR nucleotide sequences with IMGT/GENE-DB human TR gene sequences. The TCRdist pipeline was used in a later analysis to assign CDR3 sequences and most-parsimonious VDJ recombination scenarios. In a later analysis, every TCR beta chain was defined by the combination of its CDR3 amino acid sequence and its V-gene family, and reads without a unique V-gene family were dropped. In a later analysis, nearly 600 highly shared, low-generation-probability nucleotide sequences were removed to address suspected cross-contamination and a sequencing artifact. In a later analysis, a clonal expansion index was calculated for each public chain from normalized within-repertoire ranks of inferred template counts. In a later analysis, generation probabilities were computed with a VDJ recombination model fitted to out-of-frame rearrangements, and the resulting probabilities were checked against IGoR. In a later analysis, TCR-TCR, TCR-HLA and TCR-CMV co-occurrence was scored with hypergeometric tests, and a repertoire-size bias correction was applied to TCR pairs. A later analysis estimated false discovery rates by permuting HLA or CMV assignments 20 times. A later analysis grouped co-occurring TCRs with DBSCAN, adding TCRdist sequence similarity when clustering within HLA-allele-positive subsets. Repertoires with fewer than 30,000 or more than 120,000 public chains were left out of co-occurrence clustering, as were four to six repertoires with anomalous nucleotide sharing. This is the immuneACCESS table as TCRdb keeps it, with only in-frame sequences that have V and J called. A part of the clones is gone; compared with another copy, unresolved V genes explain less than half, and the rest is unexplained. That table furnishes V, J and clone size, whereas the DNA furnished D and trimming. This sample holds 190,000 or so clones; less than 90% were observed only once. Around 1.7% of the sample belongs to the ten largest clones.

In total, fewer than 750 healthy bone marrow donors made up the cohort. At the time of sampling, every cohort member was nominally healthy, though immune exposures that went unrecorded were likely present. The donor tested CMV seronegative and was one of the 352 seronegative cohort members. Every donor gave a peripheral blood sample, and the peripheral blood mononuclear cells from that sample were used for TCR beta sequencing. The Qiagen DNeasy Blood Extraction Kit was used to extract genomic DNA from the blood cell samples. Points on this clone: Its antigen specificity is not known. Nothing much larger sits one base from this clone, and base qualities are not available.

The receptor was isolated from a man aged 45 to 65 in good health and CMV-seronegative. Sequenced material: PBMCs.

DNA sequence: TGTGCCAGCAGCTTACAGTCTGGGACTGCCAACGAGCAGTACTTC. Its protein reads: CASSLQSGTANEQYF. The chain is encoded by TRBV7-3 joined to TRBJ2-5, and the D gene may be TRBD2, 6 bases matching. The better agreement between TRBJ2-7 and the DNA end casts doubt on the J call. Sequences SGHTA (CDR1) and FQGTGA (CDR2) are obtained from the germline V gene. There are 15 amino acids in the CDR3, from cysteine to phenylalanine inclusive. Solely the CDR3 DNA is kept, with 45 bases framed from the first base.